The 7 T cell receptor beta chains given below trace back to one sample, sequenced in a study of cytomegalovirus exposure and HLA in healthy donors. Both 60 Vbeta primers and 13 Jbeta primers went into the PCR. Profiled with immunoSEQ multiplex PCR; TCRdb holds only in-frame clones, not every one. This table has approximately 150,000 clones, over 65% appearing once. Source material: PBMCs. These receptors originate from a woman between 35 and 50 years old in good health and CMV-seropositive.

In this sample, this clone turned up a few times. The chain employs TRBV15 and TRBJ1-4; weak D call: TRBD1 (6 bases). Germline assignment: CDR1 LNHNV and CDR2 YYDKDF (reference sequence). V lost 0 bases and J 3 bases, leaving 11 bases between the germline ends. The CDR3 loop spans 16 amino acids. The CDR3 DNA follows: TGTGCCACCAGCAGAGATGGGGGGGCTGCTAATGAAAAACTGTTTTTT. Translating gives CATSRDGGAANEKLFF. Combining the CDR3 with reference TRBV15 and TRBJ1-4 gives the whole variable domain DAMVIQNPRYQVTQFGKPVTLSCSQTLNHNVMYWYQQKSSQAPKLLFHYYDKDFNNEADTPDNFQSRRPNTSFCFLDIRSPGLGDTAMYLCATSRDGGAANEKLFFGSGTQLSVL.

The chain combines TRBV7-2 with TRBJ2-3; 7 bases match TRBD2. The CDR3 is made up of 13 amino acids. In germline, CDR1 is SGHTA, CDR2 FQGNSA. The V and J ends lost 8 bases and 2 bases, in that order; junction bases with no gene match: 4. The CDR3 nucleotides read TGTGCCAGCGGGAGGGCCGACACAGATACGCAGTATTTT. This codes for CASGRADTDTQYF.

This clone was seen a handful of times. V is TRBV11-2 and J is TRBJ1-3, with a possible D match to TRBD1 (6 bases). V was pared by 3 bases and J by 2 bases, with 11 bases between. Germline V lookup: CDR1 SGHAT, CDR2 FQNNGV. This CDR3 is built from 15 residues. The CDR3 here is CASSFGAGAGNTIYF. The CDR3 DNA follows: TGTGCCAGCAGCTTTGGGGCAGGGGCTGGAAACACCATATATTTT.

The rearrangement joins TRBV28 to TRBJ2-7, with a tentative D call TRBD1 (6 bases). This CDR3 has 13 residues. The V gene lost 7 bases and the J gene lost 2 bases, with 12 bases spanning the gap. CDR1 is MDHEN, CDR2 SYDVKM, per germline. The CDR3 here is CASMRTVTYEQYF. CDR3 DNA sequence: TGTGCCAGCATGCGGACAGTTACCTACGAGCAGTACTTC.

The chain has TRBV2 and TRBJ1-4; no reliable D call. The CDR3 spans 13 residues. Trimming took off 6 bases at V and 4 bases at J, with 9 bases between the two ends. Germline V lookup: CDR1 SNHLY, CDR2 FYNNEI. The CDR3 loop reads CASSRVLNEKLFF. The CDR3 DNA reads TGTGCCAGCAGCCGGGTCCTTAATGAAAAACTGTTTTTT.

The chain carries TRBV4-3 and TRBJ2-2; possibly TRBD2 for D (6 bases). The CDR3 runs 16 residues. The V gene lost 6 bases and the J gene lost 4 bases, with 18 bases spanning the gap. The germline V gene encodes CDR1 LGHNA and CDR2 YSLEER. The CDR3 sequence is CASRPHPRDFTGELFF. The CDR3, as DNA: TGCGCCAGCAGACCTCACCCCCGGGACTTCACCGGGGAGCTGTTTTTT.

The chain has TRBV5-1 and TRBJ2-6; perhaps TRBD2 as D (6 bases). Trimming stripped 4 bases from V and 1 base from J, with 9 bases between. Germline V CDR1 and CDR2: SGHRS, YFSETQ. The CDR3 totals 15 residues. DNA for the CDR3: TGCGCCAGCAGCCCTCTAGCGTCTGGGGCCAACGTCCTGACTTTC. It is translated as CASSPLASGANVLTF.